This is a list of T cell receptor beta chains from one sample in a study of cytomegalovirus exposure and HLA in healthy donors. Measured with immunoSEQ multiplex PCR; TCRdb has only the in-frame clones, and not every one. The data show 170,000 or so clones, 75% to 85% seen once. The sequencing sample was made of PBMCs. The receptor set was obtained from a woman between 25 and 40 years old in good health and CMV-seropositive. Both conserved end residues are part of each CDR3. The order of the fields is D gene, J gene, V gene, clone size, CDR3 protein, CDR3 DNA. A D gene is named only where the DNA matches it firmly. The size field is filled for only some rows; it gives once, few, many or a size class.

d_call: TRBD1
j_call: TRBJ2-7
v_call: TRBV19
clone_size: .
cdr3_aa: CASSNGQGYVDEQYF
cdr3_nt: TGTGCCAGTAGTAACGGACAGGGATATGTAGACGAGCAGTACTTC

d_call: TRBD1
j_call: TRBJ1-5
v_call: TRBV6-1
clone_size: .
cdr3_aa: CASSEAWTGSYQPQHF
cdr3_nt: TGTGCCAGCAGTGAAGCCTGGACAGGGTCGTATCAGCCCCAGCATTTT

d_call: .
j_call: TRBJ2-1
v_call: TRBV7-3
clone_size: .
cdr3_aa: CASSLSGGGSYNEQFF
cdr3_nt: TGTGCCAGCAGCTTATCTGGGGGCGGCTCCTACAATGAGCAGTTCTTC

d_call: .
j_call: TRBJ1-2
v_call: TRBV6-5
clone_size: .
cdr3_aa: CASSPPRGNPYGYTF
cdr3_nt: TGTGCCAGCAGCCCCCCTCGGGGGAATCCCTATGGCTACACCTTC

d_call: .
j_call: TRBJ1-5
v_call: TRBV30
clone_size: .
cdr3_aa: CAWRVTDYSNQPQHF
cdr3_nt: TGTGCCTGGAGAGTAACAGATTATAGCAATCAGCCCCAGCATTTT

d_call: TRBD2
j_call: TRBJ2-7
v_call: TRBV5-1
clone_size: once
cdr3_aa: CASSLEGLGVYEQYF
cdr3_nt: TGCGCCAGCAGCTTGGAAGGACTAGGGGTCTACGAGCAGTACTTC

d_call: TRBD1
j_call: TRBJ2-7
v_call: TRBV5-8
clone_size: .
cdr3_aa: CASSLAGTEHYEQYF
cdr3_nt: TGTGCCAGCAGCTTGGCCGGGACAGAGCACTACGAGCAGTACTTC

d_call: .
j_call: TRBJ2-7
v_call: TRBV19
clone_size: .
cdr3_aa: CASSQDRELFYEQYF
cdr3_nt: TGTGCCAGTAGCCAGGACCGGGAATTATTCTACGAGCAGTACTTC

d_call: TRBD1
j_call: TRBJ2-7
v_call: TRBV5-1
clone_size: few
cdr3_aa: CASSETGQGAYEQYF
cdr3_nt: TGCGCCAGCAGCGAGACTGGACAGGGGGCCTACGAGCAGTACTTC

d_call: TRBD2
j_call: TRBJ2-2
v_call: TRBV11-3
clone_size: .
cdr3_aa: CASSSSSGGIGTGELFF
cdr3_nt: TGTGCCAGCAGCAGTTCTTCCGGGGGGATAGGCACCGGGGAGCTGTTTTTT

d_call: .
j_call: TRBJ1-2
v_call: TRBV7-9
clone_size: .
cdr3_aa: CASSLAGAYGYTF
cdr3_nt: TGTGCCAGCAGCTTAGCGGGCGCCTATGGCTACACCTTC

d_call: .
j_call: TRBJ2-1
v_call: TRBV10-3
clone_size: .
cdr3_aa: CAISESLGGGNEQFF
cdr3_nt: TGTGCCATCAGTGAGTCCTTAGGGGGTGGTAATGAGCAGTTCTTC

d_call: TRBD2
j_call: TRBJ2-5
v_call: TRBV30
clone_size: .
cdr3_aa: CAWTTGGTETQYF
cdr3_nt: TGTGCCTGGACCACCGGGGGGACGGAGACCCAGTACTTC

d_call: .
j_call: TRBJ1-1
v_call: TRBV20-1
clone_size: .
cdr3_aa: CSALYNTEAFF
cdr3_nt: TGCAGTGCTTTGTATAACACTGAAGCTTTCTTT

d_call: TRBD2
j_call: TRBJ2-7
v_call: TRBV6-1
clone_size: .
cdr3_aa: CASNSPGLAGFWQYF
cdr3_nt: TGTGCCAGCAATTCTCCGGGACTAGCGGGATTTTGGCAGTACTTC

d_call: .
j_call: TRBJ2-5
v_call: TRBV7-6
clone_size: few
cdr3_aa: CASSLVYRVQETQYF
cdr3_nt: TGTGCCAGCAGCTTAGTTTACAGGGTCCAAGAGACCCAGTACTTC

d_call: .
j_call: TRBJ1-5
v_call: TRBV6-1
clone_size: .
cdr3_aa: CASSDRQWGGMDYSNQPQHF
cdr3_nt: TGTGCCAGCAGTGACCGACAGTGGGGGGGAATGGACTATAGCAATCAGCCCCAGCATTTT

d_call: .
j_call: TRBJ1-2
v_call: TRBV5-1
clone_size: .
cdr3_aa: CASSLVSGDNYGYTF
cdr3_nt: TGCGCCAGCAGCTTGGTTTCCGGGGATAACTATGGCTACACCTTC

d_call: TRBD2
j_call: TRBJ2-3
v_call: TRBV5-1
clone_size: .
cdr3_aa: CASSRLAGGTDTQYF
cdr3_nt: TGCGCCAGCAGCCGACTAGCGGGAGGCACAGATACGCAGTATTTT

d_call: TRBD1
j_call: TRBJ2-1
v_call: TRBV18
clone_size: .
cdr3_aa: CASSPRGQGAREQFF
cdr3_nt: TGTGCCAGCTCACCACGGGGACAGGGGGCTCGGGAGCAGTTCTTC

d_call: TRBD2
j_call: TRBJ2-3
v_call: TRBV5-4
clone_size: .
cdr3_aa: CASSLRGSADTQYF
cdr3_nt: TGTGCCAGCAGCTTGCGCGGGAGCGCAGATACGCAGTATTTT

d_call: TRBD2
j_call: TRBJ2-1
v_call: TRBV25-1
clone_size: few
cdr3_aa: CASSERLAGDAGQFF
cdr3_nt: TGTGCCAGCAGTGAACGGCTAGCGGGAGACGCAGGGCAGTTCTTC

d_call: TRBD1
j_call: TRBJ1-2
v_call: TRBV7-2
clone_size: few
cdr3_aa: CASSLGGQGNYGYTF
cdr3_nt: TGTGCCAGCAGCTTAGGGGGACAGGGGAACTATGGCTACACCTTC

d_call: .
j_call: TRBJ2-2
v_call: TRBV6-6
clone_size: few
cdr3_aa: CASIPLEGGTGELFF
cdr3_nt: TGTGCCAGCATCCCCCTAGAGGGCGGCACCGGGGAGCTGTTTTTT

d_call: TRBD1
j_call: TRBJ2-7
v_call: TRBV5-1
clone_size: .
cdr3_aa: CASRPGTGITYEQYF
cdr3_nt: TGCGCCAGCAGGCCCGGGACAGGGATAACCTACGAGCAGTACTTC

d_call: TRBD2
j_call: TRBJ2-2
v_call: TRBV5-6
clone_size: .
cdr3_aa: CASSSLVLAGLTGELFF
cdr3_nt: TGTGCCAGCAGCTCCCTGGTTTTAGCGGGACTCACCGGGGAGCTGTTTTTT

d_call: TRBD1
j_call: TRBJ2-3
v_call: TRBV28
clone_size: .
cdr3_aa: CASSLPGTGEDTQYF
cdr3_nt: TGTGCCAGCAGTCTCCCCGGGACAGGGGAGGATACGCAGTATTTT

d_call: TRBD2
j_call: TRBJ2-2
v_call: TRBV2
clone_size: .
cdr3_aa: CASSGIAGANTGELFF
cdr3_nt: TGTGCCAGCAGCGGTATAGCGGGAGCGAACACCGGGGAGCTGTTTTTT

d_call: TRBD1
j_call: TRBJ2-7
v_call: TRBV28
clone_size: .
cdr3_aa: CASRSGQGGGQYF
cdr3_nt: TGTGCCAGCAGGTCGGGACAGGGGGGTGGGCAGTACTTC

d_call: .
j_call: TRBJ2-7
v_call: TRBV28
clone_size: .
cdr3_aa: CASSSGPGADEQYF
cdr3_nt: TGTGCCAGCAGTTCCGGCCCGGGAGCAGACGAGCAGTACTTC

d_call: TRBD1
j_call: TRBJ2-7
v_call: TRBV6-6
clone_size: few
cdr3_aa: CASSYRTGAEQYF
cdr3_nt: TGTGCCAGCAGTTACCGGACAGGGGCCGAGCAGTACTTC

d_call: TRBD1
j_call: TRBJ2-7
v_call: TRBV28
clone_size: .
cdr3_aa: CASSLTGAFSSYEQYF
cdr3_nt: TGTGCCAGCAGTTTAACAGGGGCCTTTAGCTCCTACGAGCAGTACTTC

d_call: .
j_call: TRBJ1-1
v_call: TRBV27
clone_size: .
cdr3_aa: CASSPLGGNTEAFF
cdr3_nt: TGTGCCAGCAGTCCCCTAGGCGGGAACACTGAAGCTTTCTTT

d_call: .
j_call: TRBJ2-7
v_call: TRBV6-5
clone_size: .
cdr3_aa: CASSYGGSYEQYF
cdr3_nt: TGTGCCAGCAGTTATGGGGGGAGCTACGAGCAGTACTTC

d_call: TRBD1
j_call: TRBJ2-3
v_call: TRBV2
clone_size: .
cdr3_aa: CASNRDRGTDTQYF
cdr3_nt: TGTGCCAGCAATCGGGACAGGGGCACAGATACGCAGTATTTT

d_call: TRBD1
j_call: TRBJ2-4
v_call: TRBV28
clone_size: .
cdr3_aa: CASNFSGDRAKNIQYF
cdr3_nt: TGTGCCAGCAACTTTTCCGGGGACAGGGCCAAAAACATTCAGTACTTC

d_call: .
j_call: TRBJ1-2
v_call: TRBV19
clone_size: .
cdr3_aa: CASSTGQGGYTF
cdr3_nt: TGTGCCAGTAGCACAGGACAAGGGGGCTACACCTTC

d_call: .
j_call: TRBJ2-1
v_call: TRBV19
clone_size: .
cdr3_aa: CASSKGGARSYNEQFF
cdr3_nt: TGTGCCAGTAGTAAAGGAGGGGCTAGGTCCTACAATGAGCAGTTCTTC

d_call: TRBD1
j_call: TRBJ1-2
v_call: TRBV5-1
clone_size: .
cdr3_aa: CASSSGQGLDYGYTF
cdr3_nt: TGCGCCAGCAGCTCCGGACAGGGTCTCGACTATGGCTACACCTTC

d_call: .
j_call: TRBJ1-2
v_call: TRBV7-2
clone_size: .
cdr3_aa: CASSLGTSSYGYTF
cdr3_nt: TGTGCCAGCAGCTTAGGAACCTCTAGCTATGGCTACACCTTC

d_call: TRBD1
j_call: TRBJ2-1
v_call: TRBV30
clone_size: .
cdr3_aa: CAWSSRDRVFYNEQFF
cdr3_nt: TGTGCCTGGAGTTCGAGGGACAGGGTATTTTACAATGAGCAGTTCTTC

d_call: .
j_call: TRBJ1-2
v_call: TRBV5-4
clone_size: .
cdr3_aa: CASSLDRDGGYTF
cdr3_nt: TGTGCCAGCAGCTTGGACAGGGATGGTGGCTACACCTTC

d_call: .
j_call: TRBJ2-3
v_call: TRBV4-1
clone_size: .
cdr3_aa: CATTPGHGTSDTQYF
cdr3_nt: TGCGCCACCACACCGGGACACGGGACGTCAGATACGCAGTATTTT